Reported below is one TCR beta chain. Its target antigen remains unknown. Per-base qualities were not stored, and no clone one base away is much larger. Including the terminal cysteine and phenylalanine, the CDR3 comprises 15 residues. The retained sequence is limited to the CDR3, 45 bases, with the frame set at the first base. V is pared back by 1 base and J by 0 bases, with 10 bases lying between the germline termini. CDR1 and CDR2 are drawn from the germline V gene: SGHRS, YFSETQ. Using the deep immunoSEQ assay, multiplex PCR amplified TCR CDR3 regions from genomic DNA. Extracted genomic DNA from each cell subset was distributed evenly across all wells of several immunoSEQ 96-well plates, and each plate was treated as a replicate. For sorted subsets, 150 to 250 ng of genomic DNA, equivalent to 25,000 to 35,000 T cell genomes, went into each replicate PCR. Purified libraries were measured with a Qubit 3.0 fluorometer, size-checked on a Bioanalyzer 2100, and measured again with the KAPA Library Quantification kit. Every immunoSEQ 96-well plate was sequenced on a separate single-read 150-cycle Illumina NextSeq 550 flow cell. As for the original processing: Because the immunoSEQ output held only junctional sequences and lacked quality scores, the filtering could not match the filtering applied to full-length reads. To assign V/J genes and CDR3, sequences were annotated against IMGT germline references using PyIR, a Python wrapper for IgBLAST v1.9. Reads were removed for weak V/J assignments (E-value above 1e-6), missing CDR3, stop codons, out-of-frame junctions, or ambiguous translated residues. V3J clonotypes were defined as sequences sharing an identical inferred V gene, J gene, and CDR3 amino acid sequence. The percentage overlap between two repertoires was calculated by dividing the number of shared unique clonotypes by the size of the smaller repertoire. Three approaches were used to assess repertoire richness: RTK rarefaction, the Chao1 estimator, and Recon v2.1 estimates of unobserved clonotypes. OLGA was used to compute generation probabilities for all TCRbeta clonotypes that the gDNA method yielded from a handful of donors. This immuneACCESS table, as held by TCRdb, lists in-frame sequences with V and J called but not all clones. Of the missing ones, under half trace to an unresolved V gene in checked studies; the others have no known cause. That table gives V, J and clone size, and the DNA gave D and trimming. The sample yields some 1.4 million clones; approximately 96% were counted once. Together, the top ten hold roughly 1.2% of the sample.

The donors were healthy, HIV-negative adults with no recently reported acute infections or vaccinations. Every donor was a Caucasian adult residing in Nashville, Tennessee, USA. Magnetic negative selection was used to enrich CD4+ T cells, after which naive cells were positively selected on CD45RA and the negative fraction became the memory subset. After blood collection by leukapheresis, PBMCs were isolated using Ficoll-Histopaque density gradient centrifugation and then cryopreserved in the vapor phase of liquid nitrogen. Purity and quantity of every magnetically sorted T cell population were checked by analytical flow cytometry. Genomic DNA was isolated from every sorted fraction and measured by UV absorbance on a Nanodrop 2000c. These data originate in a study of shared clonotypes between healthy human individuals (dated by TCRdb to 2020 to 2022). Turning to the overall study: The cohort comprised two women and a few men aged 18 to 49 years. The study deeply sequenced blood TCR repertoires of about 5 healthy adults to estimate repertoire size and the extent of clonotype sharing between individuals. Each donor's leukapheresis produced roughly between roughly 0.9 and 9 billion PBMCs. Different laboratories and diverse techniques were used to prepare libraries and sequence TCR repertoires, to increase sequencing depth and limit assay-specific biases. For each donor, CD4 naive and CD4 memory were each run on three plates, CD8 naive on two plates, and CD8 memory on one plate.

What the authors observed across the whole study: Pairwise subsampling led to the expectation that sequencing depth would affect the degree of clonotype sharing among donors. Because the study included only a small number of donors, the genetic and exposure-history diversity represented was limited. Sharing across a handful of donors was observed for around 5% of naive CD4, under 4% of naive CD8, roughly 2.4% of memory CD4, and about 0.39% of memory CD8 clonotypes. Compared with non-shared clonotypes, clonotypes shared by all four sorted-subset donors had higher generation probabilities. Naive subsets generally had larger estimated clonotype richness than memory subsets did. Rarefaction of sorted-subset datasets indicated incomplete sequencing despite the large sequencing depth. Sampling was restricted to blood, and TCR repertoires in tissues likely differ from the TCR repertoires found in blood.

The TCR was taken from a man aged 25-45 years in good health. The chain is assembled from TRBV5-1 and TRBJ1-1, with the D gene too uncertain to name. Sequencing was carried out using naive CD4+ T cells sorted from blood. The cell subset or site label here, explained by the study, means: CD45RA+ positively selected. The DNA is TGCGCCAGCAGCTTGTTTGGCGACGTGAACACTGAAGCTTTCTTT. Its protein is CASSLFGDVNTEAFF. The CDR3, completed at both ends by the reference TRBV5-1 and TRBJ1-1 genes, gives the full variable domain KAGVTQTPRYLIKTRGQQVTLSCSPISGHRSVSWYQQTPGQGLQFLFEYFSETQRNKGNFPGRFSGRQFSNSRSEMNVSTLELGDSALYLCASSLFGDVNTEAFFGQGTRLTVV.